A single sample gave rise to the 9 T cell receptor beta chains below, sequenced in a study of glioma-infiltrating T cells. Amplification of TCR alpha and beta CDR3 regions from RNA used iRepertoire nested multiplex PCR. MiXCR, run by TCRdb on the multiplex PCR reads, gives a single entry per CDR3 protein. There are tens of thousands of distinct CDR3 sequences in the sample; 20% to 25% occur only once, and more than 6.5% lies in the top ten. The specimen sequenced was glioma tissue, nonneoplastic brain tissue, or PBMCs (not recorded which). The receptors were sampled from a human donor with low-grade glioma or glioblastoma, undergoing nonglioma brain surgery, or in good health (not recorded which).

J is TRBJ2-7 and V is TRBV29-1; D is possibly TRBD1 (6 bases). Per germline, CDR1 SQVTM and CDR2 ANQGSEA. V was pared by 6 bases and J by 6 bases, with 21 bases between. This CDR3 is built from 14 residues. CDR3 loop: CSVGYREPPGEQYF. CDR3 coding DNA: TGCAGCGTAGGGTACAGGGAGCCACCCGGCGAGCAGTACTTC.

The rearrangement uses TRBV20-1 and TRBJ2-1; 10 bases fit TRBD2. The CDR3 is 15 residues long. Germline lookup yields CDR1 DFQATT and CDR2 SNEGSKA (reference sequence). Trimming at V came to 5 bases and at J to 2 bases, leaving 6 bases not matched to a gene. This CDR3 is CSASASGSTYNEQFF. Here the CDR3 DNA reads TGCAGTGCTTCCGCTAGCGGGAGTACCTACAATGAGCAGTTCTTC.

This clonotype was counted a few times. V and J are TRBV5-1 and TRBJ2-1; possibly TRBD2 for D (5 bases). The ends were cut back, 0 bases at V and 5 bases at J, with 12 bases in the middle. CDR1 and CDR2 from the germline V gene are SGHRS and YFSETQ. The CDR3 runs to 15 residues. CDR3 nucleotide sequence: TGCGCCAGCAGCTTGGTCAGCGGCAACGACAATGAGCAGTTCTTC. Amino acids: CASSLVSGNDNEQFF.

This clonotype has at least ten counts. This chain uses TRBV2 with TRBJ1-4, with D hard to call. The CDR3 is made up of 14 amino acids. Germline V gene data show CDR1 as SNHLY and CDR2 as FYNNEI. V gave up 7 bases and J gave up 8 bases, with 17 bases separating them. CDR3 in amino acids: CASKGKDLTEKLFF. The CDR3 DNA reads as TGTGCCAGCAAAGGAAAAGACTTGACCGAAAAACTGTTTTTT.

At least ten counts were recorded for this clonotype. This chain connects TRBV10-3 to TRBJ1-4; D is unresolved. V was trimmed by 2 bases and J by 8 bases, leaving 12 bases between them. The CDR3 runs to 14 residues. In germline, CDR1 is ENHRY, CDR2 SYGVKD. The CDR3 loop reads CAISELGEREKLFF. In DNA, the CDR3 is TGTGCCATCAGTGAGCTCGGGGAACGGGAAAAACTGTTTTTT.

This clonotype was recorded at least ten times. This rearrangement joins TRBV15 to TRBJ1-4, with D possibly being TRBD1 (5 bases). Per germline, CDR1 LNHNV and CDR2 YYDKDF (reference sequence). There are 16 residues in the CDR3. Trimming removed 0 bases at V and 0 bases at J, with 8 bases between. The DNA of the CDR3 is TGTGCCACCAGCAGAGATCGGGGGGCAACTAATGAAAAACTGTTTTTT. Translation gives CATSRDRGATNEKLFF.

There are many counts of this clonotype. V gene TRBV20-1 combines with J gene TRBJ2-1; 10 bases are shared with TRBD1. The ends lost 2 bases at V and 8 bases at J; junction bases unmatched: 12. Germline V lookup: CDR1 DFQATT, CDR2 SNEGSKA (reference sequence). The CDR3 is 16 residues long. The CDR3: CSARKGGDRGGYEQFF. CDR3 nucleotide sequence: TGCAGTGCTAGAAAGGGGGGGGACAGGGGTGGTTATGAGCAGTTCTTC.

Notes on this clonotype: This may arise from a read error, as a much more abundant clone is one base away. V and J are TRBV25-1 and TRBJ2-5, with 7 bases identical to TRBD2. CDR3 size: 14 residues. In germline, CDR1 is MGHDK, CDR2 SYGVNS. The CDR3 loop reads CASSEWGGKETHYF. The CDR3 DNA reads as TGTGCCAGCAGTGAATGGGGAGGGAAAGAGACCCATTACTTC. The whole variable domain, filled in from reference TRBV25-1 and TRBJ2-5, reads EADIYQTPRYLVIGTGKKITLECSQTMGHDKMYWYQQDPGMELHLIHYSYGVNSTEKGDLSSESTVSRIRTEHFPLTLESARPSHTSQYLCASSEWGGKETHYFGPGTRLLVL.

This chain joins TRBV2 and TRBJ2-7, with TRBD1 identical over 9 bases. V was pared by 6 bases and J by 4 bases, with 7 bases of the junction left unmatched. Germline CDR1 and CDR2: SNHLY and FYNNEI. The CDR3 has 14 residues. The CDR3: CASSVGTGRYEQYF. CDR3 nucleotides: TGTGCCAGCAGCGTCGGGACAGGGCGGTACGAGCAGTACTTC.